The 7 T cell receptor beta chains below were found in one sample sequenced in a study of prognosis after radiotherapy for stage I lung cancer (dated by TCRdb to the early 2020s). Sequenced using an Illumina HiSeq 3000. Two rounds of multiplex PCR were performed to amplify the TCR beta CDR3 region from genomic DNA. In the first round of PCR, primers specific to each TRBV and TRBJ gene were used, and the primer sequences are filed in Chinese patent CN105087789A. The raw public reads went through TCRdb reprocessing: fastp at Q25, MiXCR clone calling, in-frame beta chains kept. Entries that share a CDR3 protein sequence are merged under the most common genes and DNA. This sample comprises under 20,000 distinct CDR3 sequences, about 44% of them detected only once. The ten largest account for around 42% of the sample. This sample comprised PBMCs, obtained before or after stereotactic body radiation therapy (not recorded which). The receptor set was obtained from a donor older than 45 with non-small cell lung cancer.

This clonotype appeared a single time. A far larger clone is one base from this, pointing to a likely read error. The chain employs TRBV9 and TRBJ2-6, with 8 bases lining up with TRBD2. The germline gives CDR1 SGDLS, CDR2 YYNGEE. This CDR3 comprises 15 residues. CDR3 sequence: CASSSPSGGVAERYF. CDR3 bases: TGTGCCAGCAGCTCTCCCAGCGGGGGTGTGGCCGAGCGGTACTTC.

Worth noting for this clonotype: This sequence may be a read error, since a much larger clone differs from it by one base. The V call is TRBV7-8, the J call TRBJ2-3; 7 positions match TRBD1. This CDR3 is 16 amino acids long. Germline lookup yields CDR1 SGHVS and CDR2 FQNEAQ. The V gene end was trimmed by 0 bases and the J gene end by 1 base; junction bases not matched to a gene: 4. DNA for the CDR3: TGTGCCAGCAGCTTAGCGACAGGGCTAGGCACAGATACGCAGTATTTT. This gives the protein CASSLATGLGTDTQYF.

The chain joins TRBV5-1 to TRBJ2-1; 7 bases are shared with TRBD2. The trim removed 6 bases at V and 12 bases at J, leaving 9 bases unmatched. The CDR3 totals 12 residues. Looked up from germline, CDR1 is SGHRS and CDR2 is YFSETQ. CDR3 coding DNA: TGCGCCAGCACCGAGCCGGGGGGTACGCAGTTCTTC. Encoded protein: CASTEPGGTQFF.

The gene calls are TRBV6-2 or TRBV6-3 and TRBJ2-7, with 8 bases that match TRBD1. With V trimmed by 5 bases and J by 3 bases, 3 bases remained unmatched. Germline V gene lookup returns CDR1 MNHEY and CDR2 SVGEGT. The CDR3 is 13 amino acids. This CDR3 reads CASSGTGGYEQYF. CDR3 DNA sequence: TGTGCCAGCAGTGGCACAGGGGGCTACGAGCAGTACTTC.

In nucleotides, the CDR3 is TGTACAAGCAGTCCAGGACAGGGGCGATCTTACGAGCAGTACTTC. Amino acid sequence: CTSSPGQGRSYEQYF. The rearrangement uses TRBV28 and TRBJ2-7; TRBD1 aligns across 9 bases. The CDR3 covers 15 residues. Germline values: CDR1 MDHEN, CDR2 SYDVKM.

This rearrangement joins TRBV19 to TRBJ1-1, with D possibly matching TRBD1 (5 bases). In germline, CDR1 is LNHDA, CDR2 SQIVND (reference sequence). The CDR3 contains 14 residues. V lost 2 bases to trimming and J lost 4 bases, with 11 bases between them. Here the CDR3 reads CASSIPFGGTEAFF. The CDR3 region has the DNA TGTGCCAGTAGTATACCATTCGGGGGCACTGAAGCTTTCTTT.

Turning to this clonotype: One end of the junction varies from germline; a read error may be responsible. The chain combines TRBV6-1 with TRBJ2-7, with D perhaps being TRBD1 or TRBD2 (5 bases each). The CDR3 consists of 11 residues. Germline-derived CDR1 and CDR2 are MNHNS and SASEGT. CDR3 residues: CSSSDWGPVIF. As DNA, the CDR3 is TGTTCCAGCAGTGACTGGGGACCGGTAATATTC.